Shown below are 5 T cell receptor beta chains from a single sample sequenced in a study of T cell repertoires and Cas9 in healthy adults. Libraries were prepared by immunoSEQ multiplex PCR; TCRdb keeps only in-frame clonotypes and omits some of them. The profile shows tens of thousands of clones, about nine tenths of them singletons. The specimen was CD4+ effector T cells (CD127+, CD25-, CD137-, CD154-) from PBMCs; culture status not recorded. The source is a human donor in good health.

About this clone: Because it lacks the conserved phenylalanine or tryptophan at the end, this CDR3 is likely a read error. No DNA is shown, since the ends of the CDR3 on it are uncertain; the CDR3 is the one TCRdb lists. V is TRBV10-2 and J is TRBJ2-3. Germline assignment: CDR1 WSHSY and CDR2 SAAADI. The CDR3 comprises 9 residues, both ends counted. CDR3: CASSECPQT.

The chain links TRBV13 to TRBJ1-1; tentative D call: TRBD1 (5 bases). The CDR3 is 14 residues long. The germline V and J ends were trimmed by 0 bases and 1 base, with 6 bases remaining between them. Germline lookup yields CDR1 PRHDT and CDR2 FYEKMQ (reference sequence). The CDR3 DNA is TGTGCCAGCAGCTTAGGGGGGGGGAACACTGAAGCTTTCTTT. This gives the protein CASSLGGGNTEAFF.

The chain employs TRBV14 and TRBJ2-5, with D tentatively TRBD2 (5 bases). V lost 1 base, J lost 2 bases, and 14 bases lay in between. The CDR3 runs to 16 residues. CDR1 and CDR2 from the germline V gene are SGHDN and FVKESK. The CDR3 spells CASSQGPGIPQETQYF. CDR3 sequence (DNA): TGTGCCAGCAGCCAAGGCCCGGGGATTCCACAAGAGACCCAGTACTTC.

This chain joins TRBV30 and TRBJ2-2; D possibly corresponds to TRBD1 (5 bases). The CDR3 totals 15 residues. V was clipped by 4 bases and J by 6 bases, with 18 bases between them. Germline V gives CDR1 GTSNPN, CDR2 SVGIG (reference sequence). CDR3 region: CAWIPSAGKAGELFF. In DNA form, the CDR3 reads TGTGCCTGGATCCCCTCGGCAGGGAAAGCCGGGGAGCTGTTTTTT.

The chain recombines TRBV11-2 with TRBJ2-3; weak D call: TRBD2 (6 bases). The germline V gene encodes CDR1 SGHAT and CDR2 FQNNGV. Between the trimmed V and J ends, which lost 5 bases and 0 bases, there was a span of 12 bases. The CDR3 is made up of 15 amino acids. This chain's CDR3 is CASSTRGTSTDTQYF. The CDR3 nucleotides read TGTGCCAGCAGCACTCGGGGGACTAGCACAGATACGCAGTATTTT.